This TCR beta chain originates from a study of shared clonotypes between healthy human individuals. Study summary: The donors, two women and a few men, were aged 18 to 49. CD8 memory received one plate per donor, CD8 naive two, CD4 memory three and CD4 naive three.

Study-wide results and caveats: Across subsets, estimated richness was generally greater for naive than for memory populations. Between several donors, naive CD4 clonotypes were shared at a level of roughly 5.5%.

The assay was immunoSEQ multiplex PCR, and TCRdb's table has in-frame clones only and misses some. The table shows millions of clones, with around 94% occurring only once. Germline V gene data show CDR1 as LNHDA and CDR2 as SQIVND (reference sequence). The ends lost 7 bases at V and 6 bases at J; junction bases unmatched: 9. This CDR3 has 13 amino acids. On this clone itself: Antigen specificity is unknown.

The receptor's source is a young man in good health. Input material: naive CD4+ T cells sorted from blood. Sample subset: CD45RA+ positively selected. This chain joins TRBV19 and TRBJ2-7, with 7 bases matching TRBD1. CDR3 loop: CASKAGTVFEQYF. The CDR3 bases are TGTGCCAGTAAGGCAGGGACAGTCTTCGAGCAGTACTTC.